This T cell receptor beta chain came from a study of blood T cells in healthy people across ages. Primed by a sample-barcoded 5' primer and a J-beta primer mix, a second PCR proceeded for 7 to 11 cycles. MiXCR, run by TCRdb on the 5' RACE reads, gives a single entry per CDR3 protein. Of fewer than 800,000 distinct CDR3 sequences in the sample, 20% to 30% were seen once. This clonotype was seen only a few times. Germline values: CDR1 SGHAT, CDR2 FQDESV (reference sequence). The length of the CDR3 is 14 residues. V lost 2 bases and J lost 1, with 9 bases in between. Donors gave roughly 9.1 milliliters of peripheral blood apiece. The same sample was also used in a study of T cells of mothers and their children.

This TCR was sampled from a boy between 5 and 17 years old in good health. The rearrangement links TRBV11-1 to TRBJ2-7, with D possibly matching TRBD2 (6 bases). The sample taken for sequencing was blood. The CDR3 sequence is CASSLRRGSYEQYF. DNA for the CDR3: TGTGCCAGCAGCTTAAGGAGGGGTTCCTACGAGCAGTACTTC.